This entry describes one T cell receptor beta chain. This clone's antigen is unknown. No quality values exist for individual bases; no much larger clone is one base distant. The sample comes from a study of OX40 agonist ivuxolimab in advanced cancers. Looking at the study overall: Ivuxolimab, which targeted the costimulatory receptor OX40 (CD134), was an agonistic, fully human IgG2 monoclonal antibody. Prior anti-PD-1, anti-PD-L1 or anti-CTLA-4 therapy was permitted, and 30% to 45% of dose-escalation patients had received checkpoint inhibitors. Of the 52 patients in dose escalation, about 20 had hepatocellular carcinoma, about 15 had melanoma, 9 had renal cell carcinoma and 9 had head and neck cancer. The purpose of peripheral TCRbeta sequencing was to test whether ivuxolimab changed TCR sequence diversity and led to clonal T-cell expansion. Intravenous ivuxolimab was administered to patients every 2 weeks at six dose levels: 0.01, 0.1, 0.3, 1.5, 3 and 10 mg/kg. Partial responses occurred in three dose-escalation patients, of whom one had hepatocellular carcinoma and two had cutaneous melanoma. The monotherapy dose-escalation portion (N of about 50 patients) of the phase I ivuxolimab trial is reported in the paper. The dose-escalation cohort was about 83% male with a mean age of about 54 years, ranging from roughly 23 to 80. Findings and caveats that apply to the study as a whole: Low levels of normalized T-cell clonal expansion were also seen in some patients who did not respond. After ivuxolimab, more expanded clones were found on average in CD8+ T cells than in CD4+ T cells. At doses of 0.1 to 3.0 mg/kg, clonal expansion of both CD4+ and CD8+ blood T cells was observed from baseline to week 6. In the 0.1-3.0 mg/kg groups, partial responders were among the patients with the lowest normalized peripheral clonal expansion, particularly in CD8+ T cells. The antigen specificity of the clonally expanded peripheral T cells was not determined.

According to the germline V gene (reference sequence), CDR1 reads LNHDA and CDR2 reads SQIVND. Including the terminal cysteine and phenylalanine, the CDR3 comprises 12 residues. Only the CDR3 DNA is retained, 36 bases long and in frame from the first base. V drops 6 bases and J drops 8 bases, leaving 11 bases in between. To sequence the TCRbeta CDR3 region, genomic DNA was isolated from the sorted cells. The immunoSEQ Assay was used for sequencing of TCRbeta CDR3 regions. TCRdb mirrors the immuneACCESS table, restricted to in-frame sequences. Some clones are absent from its copies; in checked studies, under half trace to an unresolved V gene, and the reason for the others is unknown. The sample yields some 95,000 clones; 70% to 85% were counted once. The ten top clones hold about 4.1% of the sample. Patients with autoimmune disease history or receiving systemic immunosuppression were excluded from the trial. Peripheral blood for TCR sequencing was drawn from every dose cohort at baseline, at cycle 4 day 1 and at cycle 7 day 1. The samples were drawn from a first-in-human, open-label, multicenter phase I dose-escalation trial of ivuxolimab. Adults with locally advanced or metastatic melanoma, renal cell carcinoma, hepatocellular carcinoma or head and neck squamous cell carcinoma were enrolled in the trial. CD4+ and CD8+ T cells were sorted separately from peripheral blood before TCR sequencing.

Material: CD4+ or CD8+ T cells sorted from blood, obtained in a trial of the OX40 agonist ivuxolimab. The TCR sequence derives from an adult with an advanced solid tumor such as melanoma, head and neck, liver or kidney cancer. Recombination connected TRBV19 to TRBJ2-1, with the D gene too uncertain to name. The CDR3 loop reads CASSREVHEQFF. Here is the DNA: TGTGCCAGTAGCCGTGAGGTCCATGAGCAGTTCTTC.